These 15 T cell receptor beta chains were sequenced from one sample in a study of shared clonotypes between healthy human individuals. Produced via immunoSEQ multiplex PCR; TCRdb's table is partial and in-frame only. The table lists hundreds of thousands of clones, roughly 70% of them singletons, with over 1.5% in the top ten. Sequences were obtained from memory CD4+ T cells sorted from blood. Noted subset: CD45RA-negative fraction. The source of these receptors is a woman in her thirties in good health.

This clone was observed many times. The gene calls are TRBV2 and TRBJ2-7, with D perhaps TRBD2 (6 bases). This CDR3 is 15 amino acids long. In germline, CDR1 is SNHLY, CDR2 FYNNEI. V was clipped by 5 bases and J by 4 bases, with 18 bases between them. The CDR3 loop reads CASSLLTSNPYEQYF. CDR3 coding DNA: TGTGCCAGCAGTCTCCTGACTAGTAACCCTTACGAGCAGTACTTC.

The CDR3: CASSPRQGANNEQFF. CDR3 DNA: TGTGCCAGCAGCCCTCGACAGGGGGCGAACAATGAGCAGTTCTTC. The V call is TRBV11-3, the J call TRBJ2-1, with 10 bases matching TRBD1. V was pared by 5 bases and J by 5 bases, with 6 bases of the junction left unmatched. The CDR3 has 15 amino acids. CDR1 is SGHNT, CDR2 YENEEA, per germline.

The CDR3 bases are TGTGCCAGAAGGGGGACAGGGTCCCCTAGCTATGGCTACACCTTC. Its translation is CARRGTGSPSYGYTF. This chain joins TRBV19 and TRBJ1-2, with 9 bases that match TRBD1. The CDR3 extends over 15 amino acids. Germline V lookup: CDR1 LNHDA, CDR2 SQIVND (reference sequence). Unmatched junction bases numbered 12, after V lost 9 bases and J lost 4 bases. Drawing the rest from reference TRBV19 and TRBJ1-2, the complete variable domain is DGGITQSPKYLFRKEGQNVTLSCEQNLNHDAMYWYRQDPGQGLRLIYYSQIVNDFQKGDIAEGYSVSREKKESFPLTVTSAQKNPTAFYLCARRGTGSPSYGYTFGSGTRLTVV.

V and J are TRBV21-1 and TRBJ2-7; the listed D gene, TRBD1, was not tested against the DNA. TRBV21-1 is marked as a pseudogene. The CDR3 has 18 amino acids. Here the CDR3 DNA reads TGTGCCAGCAGCGCCTTACATCCGGACAGGTCGGATTCCTACGAGCAGTACTTC. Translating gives CASSALHPDRSDSYEQYF.

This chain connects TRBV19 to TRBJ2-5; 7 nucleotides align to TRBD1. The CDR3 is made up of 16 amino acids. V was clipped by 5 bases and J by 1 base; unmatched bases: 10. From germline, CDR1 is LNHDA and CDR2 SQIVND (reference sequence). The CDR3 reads CASSPTVYRGQETQYF. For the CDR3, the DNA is TGTGCCAGTAGTCCCACCGTCTACAGGGGCCAAGAGACCCAGTACTTC.

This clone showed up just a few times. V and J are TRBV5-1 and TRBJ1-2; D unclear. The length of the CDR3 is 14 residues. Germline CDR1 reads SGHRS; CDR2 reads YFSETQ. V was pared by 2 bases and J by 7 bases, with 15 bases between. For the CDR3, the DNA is TGCGCCAGCAGCTTAGCGACTTTTGACCGTGGCTACACCTTC. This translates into CASSLATFDRGYTF.

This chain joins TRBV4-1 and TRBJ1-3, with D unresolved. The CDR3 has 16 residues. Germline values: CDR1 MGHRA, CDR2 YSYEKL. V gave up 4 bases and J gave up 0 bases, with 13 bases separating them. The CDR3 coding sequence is TGCGCCAGCAGCCGGAGTGGAGGCAGCTCTGGAAACACCATATATTTT. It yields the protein CASSRSGGSSGNTIYF.

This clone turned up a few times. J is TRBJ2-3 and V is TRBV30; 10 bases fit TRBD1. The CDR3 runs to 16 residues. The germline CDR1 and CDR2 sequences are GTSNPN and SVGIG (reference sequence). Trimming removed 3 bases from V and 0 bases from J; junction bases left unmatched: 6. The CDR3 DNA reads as TGTGCCTGGAGGCGTGACAGGGGGCTGAGCACAGATACGCAGTATTTT. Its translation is CAWRRDRGLSTDTQYF. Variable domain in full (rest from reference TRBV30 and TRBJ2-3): SQTIHQWPATLVQPVGSPLSLECTVEGTSNPNLYWYRQAAGRGLQLLFYSVGIGQISSEVPQNLSASRPQDRQFILSSKKLLLSDSGFYLCAWRRDRGLSTDTQYFGPGTRLTVL.

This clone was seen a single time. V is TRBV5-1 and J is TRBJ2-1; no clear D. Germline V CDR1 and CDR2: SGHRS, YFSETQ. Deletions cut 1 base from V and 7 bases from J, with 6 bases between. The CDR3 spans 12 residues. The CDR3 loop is CASSLSLNEQFF. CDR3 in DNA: TGCGCCAGCAGCTTGAGCTTGAATGAGCAGTTCTTC.

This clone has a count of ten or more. In DNA, the CDR3 is TGTGCCAGCAGTCAAACCCCCTACACAGATACGCAGTATTTT. It yields the protein CASSQTPYTDTQYF. The rearrangement links TRBV5-8 to TRBJ2-3; D gene unclear. The V end lost 5 bases, the J end lost 2 bases, and 12 bases lay between the germline ends. CDR1 SGHTS and CDR2 YDEGEE come from the germline V gene. The CDR3 has 14 amino acids.

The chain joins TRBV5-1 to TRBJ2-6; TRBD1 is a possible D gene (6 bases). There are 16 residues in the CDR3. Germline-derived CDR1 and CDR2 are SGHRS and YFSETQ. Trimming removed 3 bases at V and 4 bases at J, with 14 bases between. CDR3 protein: CASSWDTAGGANVLTF. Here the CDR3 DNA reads TGCGCCAGCAGCTGGGACACGGCTGGCGGGGCCAACGTCCTGACTTTC.

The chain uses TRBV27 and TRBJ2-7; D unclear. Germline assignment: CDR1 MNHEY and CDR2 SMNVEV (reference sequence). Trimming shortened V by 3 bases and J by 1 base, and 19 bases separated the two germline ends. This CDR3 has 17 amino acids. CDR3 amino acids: CASSFRPPGPGSYEQYF. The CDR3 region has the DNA TGTGCCAGCAGTTTCCGACCGCCGGGTCCCGGGTCCTACGAGCAGTACTTC.

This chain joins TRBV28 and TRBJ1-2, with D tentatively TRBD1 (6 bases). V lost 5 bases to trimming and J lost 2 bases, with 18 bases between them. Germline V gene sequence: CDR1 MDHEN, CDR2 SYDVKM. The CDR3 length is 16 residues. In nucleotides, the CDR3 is TGTGCCAGCAGTCCTCCTGCGGGGGGGCAAAACTATGGCTACACCTTC. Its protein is CASSPPAGGQNYGYTF.

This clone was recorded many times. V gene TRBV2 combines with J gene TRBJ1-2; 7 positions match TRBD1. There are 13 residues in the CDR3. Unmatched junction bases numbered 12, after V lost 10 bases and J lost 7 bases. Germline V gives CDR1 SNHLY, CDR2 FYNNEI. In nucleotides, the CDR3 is TGTGCCACCACAGGGACAGCTGTAACTGGCTACACCTTC. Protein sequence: CATTGTAVTGYTF.

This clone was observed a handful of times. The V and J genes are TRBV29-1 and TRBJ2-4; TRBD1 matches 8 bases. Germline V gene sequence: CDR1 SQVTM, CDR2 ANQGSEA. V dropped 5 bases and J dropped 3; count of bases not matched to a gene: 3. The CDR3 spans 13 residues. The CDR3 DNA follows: TGCAGCGTTCAGGGGGCGGTCAAAAACATTCAGTACTTC. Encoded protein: CSVQGAVKNIQYF.